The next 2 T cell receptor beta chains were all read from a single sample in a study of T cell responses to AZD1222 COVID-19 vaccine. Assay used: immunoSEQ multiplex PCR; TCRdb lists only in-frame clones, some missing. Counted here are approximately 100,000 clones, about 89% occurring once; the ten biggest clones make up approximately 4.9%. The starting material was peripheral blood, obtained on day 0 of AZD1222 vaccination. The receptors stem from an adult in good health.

The CDR3 DNA reads TGTGCCAGCAGTCCGGGGACAGGGATCTCTGGCTATGGCTACACCTTC. Protein sequence: CASSPGTGISGYGYTF. The chain recombines TRBV28 with TRBJ1-2, with 9 bases matching TRBD1. CDR1 and CDR2 from the germline V gene are MDHEN and SYDVKM. This CDR3 contains 16 residues. V lost 5 bases to trimming and J lost 4 bases; unmatched junction nucleotides: 11.

For the CDR3, the DNA is TGTGCCAGTAGTAGTGACAGGGGTGAAGCTTTCTTT. It yields the protein CASSSDRGEAFF. This chain connects TRBV19 to TRBJ1-1, with 8 bases fitting TRBD1. This CDR3 has 12 residues. Germline CDR1 reads LNHDA; CDR2 reads SQIVND (reference sequence). The ends lost 4 bases at V and 7 bases at J; junction bases unmatched: 2. Complete variable domain (other parts from reference TRBV19 and TRBJ1-1): DGGITQSPKYLFRKEGQNVTLSCEQNLNHDAMYWYRQDPGQGLRLIYYSQIVNDFQKGDIAEGYSVSREKKESFPLTVTSAQKNPTAFYLCASSSDRGEAFFGQGTRLTVV.